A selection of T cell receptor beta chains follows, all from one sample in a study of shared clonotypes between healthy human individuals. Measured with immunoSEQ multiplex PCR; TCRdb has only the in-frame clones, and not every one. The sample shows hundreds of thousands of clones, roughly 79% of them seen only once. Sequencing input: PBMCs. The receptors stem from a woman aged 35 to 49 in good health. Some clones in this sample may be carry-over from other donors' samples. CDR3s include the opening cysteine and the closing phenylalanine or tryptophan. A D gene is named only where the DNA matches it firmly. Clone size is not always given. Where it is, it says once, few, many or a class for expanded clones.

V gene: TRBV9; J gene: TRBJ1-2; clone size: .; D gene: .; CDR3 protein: CAGSFSTEPDYGYTF; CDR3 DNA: TGTGCCGGCAGCTTTTCGACAGAGCCAGACTATGGCTACACCTTC
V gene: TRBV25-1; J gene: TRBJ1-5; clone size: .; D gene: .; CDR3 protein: CASSGFSNQPQHF; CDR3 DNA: TGTGCCAGCAGTGGGTTTAGCAATCAGCCCCAGCATTTT
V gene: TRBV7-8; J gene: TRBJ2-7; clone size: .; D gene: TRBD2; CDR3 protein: CASSQPRTGGTSGSYEQYF; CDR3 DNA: TGTGCCAGCAGCCAACCTCGGACAGGGGGGACTAGCGGGAGTTACGAGCAGTACTTC
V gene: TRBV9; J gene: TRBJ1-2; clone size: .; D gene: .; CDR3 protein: CASHRASGGYTF; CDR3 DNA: TGTGCCAGCCATAGAGCGTCGGGTGGCTACACCTTC
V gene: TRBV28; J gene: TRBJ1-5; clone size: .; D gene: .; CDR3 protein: CASSRTVNQPQHF; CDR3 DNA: TGTGCCAGCAGTCGGACAGTCAATCAGCCCCAGCATTTT
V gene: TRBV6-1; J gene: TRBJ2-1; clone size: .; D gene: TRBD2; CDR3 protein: CASSERGSGRFHEQFF; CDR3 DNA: TGTGCCAGCAGTGAAAGAGGTAGCGGGAGGTTCCATGAGCAGTTCTTC
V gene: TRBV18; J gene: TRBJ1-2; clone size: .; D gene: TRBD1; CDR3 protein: CASSPISPTGPYGYTF; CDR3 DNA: TGTGCCAGCTCACCAATCTCCCCGACAGGGCCTTATGGCTACACCTTC
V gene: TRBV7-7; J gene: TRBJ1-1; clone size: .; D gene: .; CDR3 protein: CASSFAEGSEAFF; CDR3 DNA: TGTGCTAGCAGCTTCGCAGAGGGGTCGGAAGCTTTCTTT
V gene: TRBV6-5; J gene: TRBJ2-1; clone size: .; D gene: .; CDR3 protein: CACGERVGEQFF; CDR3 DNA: TGTGCCTGTGGTGAGCGGGTAGGTGAGCAGTTCTTC
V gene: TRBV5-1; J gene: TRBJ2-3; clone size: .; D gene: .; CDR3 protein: CASSREMGDTQYF; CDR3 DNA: TGCGCCAGCAGCAGGGAAATGGGAGATACGCAGTATTTT
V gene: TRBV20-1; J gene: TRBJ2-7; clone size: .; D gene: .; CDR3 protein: CSANSPYEQYF; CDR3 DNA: TGCAGTGCAAACTCCCCCTACGAGCAGTACTTC
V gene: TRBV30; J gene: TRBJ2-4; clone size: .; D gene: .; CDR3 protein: CAWSRGAKNIQYF; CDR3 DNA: TGTGCCTGGAGCAGAGGTGCCAAAAACATTCAGTACTTC
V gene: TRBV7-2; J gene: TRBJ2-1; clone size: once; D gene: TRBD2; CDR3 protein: CASSGLVNEQFF; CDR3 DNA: TGTGCCAGCAGCGGACTAGTGAATGAGCAGTTCTTC
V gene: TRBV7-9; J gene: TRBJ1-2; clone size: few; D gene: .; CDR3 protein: CASSLMAGAGGYTF; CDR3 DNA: TGTGCCAGCAGCTTAATGGCAGGGGCTGGTGGCTACACCTTC
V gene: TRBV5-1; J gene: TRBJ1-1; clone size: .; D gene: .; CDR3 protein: CASSRSVSLAMNTEAFF; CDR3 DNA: TGCGCCAGCAGCAGATCGGTCAGCCTGGCCATGAACACTGAAGCTTTCTTT
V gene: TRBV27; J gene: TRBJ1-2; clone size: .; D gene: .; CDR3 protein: CASSPAGLRMYGYTF; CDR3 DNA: TGTGCCAGCAGTCCAGCGGGACTTAGAATGTATGGCTACACCTTC
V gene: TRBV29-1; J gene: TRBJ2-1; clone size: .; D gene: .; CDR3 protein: CSVGQARGEQFF; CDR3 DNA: TGCAGCGTTGGACAGGCACGGGGTGAGCAGTTCTTC
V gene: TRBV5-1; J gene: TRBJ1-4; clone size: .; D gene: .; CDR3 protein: CASSPGSGSEKLFF; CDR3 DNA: TGCGCCAGCAGCCCAGGGTCCGGGTCCGAAAAACTGTTTTTT
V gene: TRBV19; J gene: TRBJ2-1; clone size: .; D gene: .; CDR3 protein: CASSIHGTENEQFF; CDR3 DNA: TGTGCCAGTAGTATCCACGGGACGGAGAATGAGCAGTTCTTC
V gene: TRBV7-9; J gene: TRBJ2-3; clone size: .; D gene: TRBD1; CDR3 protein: CASSLAPDRGRTDTQYF; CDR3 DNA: TGTGCCAGCAGCTTAGCGCCTGACAGGGGACGCACAGATACGCAGTATTTT
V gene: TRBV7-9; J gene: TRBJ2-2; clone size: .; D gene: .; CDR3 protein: CASSFPGELFF; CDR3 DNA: TGTGCCAGCAGCTTCCCCGGGGAGCTGTTTTTT
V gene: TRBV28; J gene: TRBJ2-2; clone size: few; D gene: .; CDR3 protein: CASSLFRQSTGELFF; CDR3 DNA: TGTGCCAGCAGTTTATTCCGACAGAGCACCGGGGAGCTGTTTTTT
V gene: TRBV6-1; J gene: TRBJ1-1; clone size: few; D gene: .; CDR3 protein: CASLIGQNTKAFF; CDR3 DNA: TGTGCCAGCCTTATCGGACAGAACACTAAAGCTTTCTTT
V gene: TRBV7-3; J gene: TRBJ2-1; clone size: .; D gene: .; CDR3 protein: CASSFRGNFAGEQFF; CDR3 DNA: TGTGCCAGCAGCTTTCGCGGGAATTTCGCGGGTGAGCAGTTCTTC
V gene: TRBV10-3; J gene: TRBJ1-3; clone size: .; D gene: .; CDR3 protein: CAISERAGGLSGNTIYF; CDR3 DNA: TGTGCCATCAGTGAACGGGCGGGGGGCCTCTCTGGAAACACCATATATTTT
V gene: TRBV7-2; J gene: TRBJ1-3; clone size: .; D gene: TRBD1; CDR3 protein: CASSPWTGSGNTIYF; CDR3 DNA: TGTGCCAGCAGCCCCTGGACAGGGTCTGGAAACACCATATATTTT
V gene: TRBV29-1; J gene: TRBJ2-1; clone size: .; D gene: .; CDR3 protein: CSVDRVREQFF; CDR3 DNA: TGCAGCGTTGATAGGGTTCGAGAGCAGTTCTTC
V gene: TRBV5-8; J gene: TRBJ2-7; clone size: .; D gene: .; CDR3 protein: CASSLGSRDEQYF; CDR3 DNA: TGTGCCAGCAGCTTGGGGTCCAGGGATGAGCAGTACTTC
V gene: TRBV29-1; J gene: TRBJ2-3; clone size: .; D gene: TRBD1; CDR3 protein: CSVEVGGRGADTQYF; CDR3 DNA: TGCAGCGTTGAAGTAGGGGGCAGGGGCGCAGATACGCAGTATTTT
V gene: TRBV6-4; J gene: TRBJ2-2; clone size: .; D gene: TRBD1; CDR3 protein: CASSLGQGETGELFF; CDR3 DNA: TGTGCCAGCAGCTTGGGACAGGGAGAAACCGGGGAGCTGTTTTTT
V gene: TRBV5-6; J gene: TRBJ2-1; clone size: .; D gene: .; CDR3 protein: CASSLPGSAYNEQFF; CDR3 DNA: TGTGCCAGCAGCTTGCCAGGGTCAGCCTACAATGAGCAGTTCTTC
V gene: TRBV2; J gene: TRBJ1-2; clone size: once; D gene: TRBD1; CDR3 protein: CASGGGEGQYGYTF; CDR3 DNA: TGTGCCAGCGGAGGGGGCGAGGGGCAATATGGCTACACCTTC
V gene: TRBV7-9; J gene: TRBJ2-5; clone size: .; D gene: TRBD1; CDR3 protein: CASSLADRIETQYF; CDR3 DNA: TGTGCCAGCAGCTTAGCGGACAGGATAGAGACCCAGTACTTC
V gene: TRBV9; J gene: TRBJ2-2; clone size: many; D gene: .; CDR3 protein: CASSARMEHTGELFF; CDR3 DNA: TGTGCCAGCAGCGCCAGGATGGAACACACCGGGGAGCTGTTTTTT
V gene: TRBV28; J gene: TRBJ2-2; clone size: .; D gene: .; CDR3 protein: CATLWGDTGELFF; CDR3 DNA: TGTGCTACCCTTTGGGGGGACACCGGGGAGCTGTTTTTT
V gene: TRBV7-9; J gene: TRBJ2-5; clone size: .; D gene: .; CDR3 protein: CASSPDYRETQYF; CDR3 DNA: TGTGCCAGCAGCCCGGACTACAGAGAGACCCAGTACTTC
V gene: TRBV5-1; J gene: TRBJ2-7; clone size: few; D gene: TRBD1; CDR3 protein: CASSGDSYEQYF; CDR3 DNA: TGCGCCAGCAGCGGGGACAGCTACGAGCAGTACTTC
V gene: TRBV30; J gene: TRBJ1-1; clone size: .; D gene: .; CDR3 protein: CAWTVHPNTEAFF; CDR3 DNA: TGTGCCTGGACAGTTCACCCGAACACTGAAGCTTTCTTT
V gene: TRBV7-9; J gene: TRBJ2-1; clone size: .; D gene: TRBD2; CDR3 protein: CASSLFLPSGRSEQFF; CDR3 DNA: TGTGCCAGCAGCTTGTTTCTCCCGAGCGGGAGGAGTGAGCAGTTCTTC
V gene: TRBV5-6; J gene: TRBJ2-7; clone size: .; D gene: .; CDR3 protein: CASSSKWGAGEQYF; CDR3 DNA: TGTGCCAGCAGCTCCAAGTGGGGAGCCGGCGAGCAGTACTTC
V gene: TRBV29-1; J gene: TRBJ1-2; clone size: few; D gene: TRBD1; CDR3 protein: CSASTGTGYGYTF; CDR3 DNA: TGCAGCGCTTCGACAGGGACCGGCTATGGCTACACCTTC
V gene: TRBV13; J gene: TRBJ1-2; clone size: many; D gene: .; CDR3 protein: CASSLGRENYGYTF; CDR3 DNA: TGTGCCAGCAGCTTAGGCAGGGAGAACTATGGCTACACCTTC
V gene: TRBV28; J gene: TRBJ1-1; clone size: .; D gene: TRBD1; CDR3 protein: CASSLEDRGNTEAFF; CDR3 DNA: TGTGCCAGCAGTTTGGAGGACAGGGGAAACACTGAAGCTTTCTTT
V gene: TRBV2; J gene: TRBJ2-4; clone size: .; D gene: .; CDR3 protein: CASNGQKNIQYF; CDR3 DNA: TGTGCCAGTAATGGACAGAAAAACATTCAGTACTTC
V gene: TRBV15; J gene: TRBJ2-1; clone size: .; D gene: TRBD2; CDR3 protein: CATSREGLAVDEQFF; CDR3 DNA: TGTGCCACCAGCAGAGAGGGACTAGCGGTGGATGAGCAGTTCTTC
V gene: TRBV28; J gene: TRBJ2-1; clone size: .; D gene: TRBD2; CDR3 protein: CASSLPGLAGVNEQFF; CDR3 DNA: TGTGCCAGCAGTTTGCCTGGACTAGCGGGAGTGAATGAGCAGTTCTTC
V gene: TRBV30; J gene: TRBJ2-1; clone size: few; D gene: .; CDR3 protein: CAWSVTADLNEQFF; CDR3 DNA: TGTGCCTGGAGTGTAACGGCAGACCTCAATGAGCAGTTCTTC
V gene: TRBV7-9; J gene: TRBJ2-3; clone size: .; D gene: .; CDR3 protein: CASSSFRREADTQYF; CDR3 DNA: TGTGCCAGCAGCTCCTTCCGGAGGGAGGCTGATACGCAGTATTTT
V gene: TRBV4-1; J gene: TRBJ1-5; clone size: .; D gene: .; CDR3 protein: CASSLGHGNQPQHF; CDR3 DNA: TGCGCCAGCAGTCTGGGGCACGGCAATCAGCCCCAGCATTTT
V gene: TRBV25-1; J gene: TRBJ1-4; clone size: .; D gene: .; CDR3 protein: CASSESTYEKLFF; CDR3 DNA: TGTGCCAGCAGTGAATCCACATATGAAAAACTGTTTTTT
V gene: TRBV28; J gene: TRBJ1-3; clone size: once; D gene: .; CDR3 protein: CASTQEDTIYF; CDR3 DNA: TGTGCCAGCACCCAAGAAGACACCATATATTTT
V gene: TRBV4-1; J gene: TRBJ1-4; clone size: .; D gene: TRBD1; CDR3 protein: CASSQDRLTGVKLFF; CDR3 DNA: TGCGCCAGCAGCCAAGATCGCCTCACAGGGGTCAAACTGTTTTTT